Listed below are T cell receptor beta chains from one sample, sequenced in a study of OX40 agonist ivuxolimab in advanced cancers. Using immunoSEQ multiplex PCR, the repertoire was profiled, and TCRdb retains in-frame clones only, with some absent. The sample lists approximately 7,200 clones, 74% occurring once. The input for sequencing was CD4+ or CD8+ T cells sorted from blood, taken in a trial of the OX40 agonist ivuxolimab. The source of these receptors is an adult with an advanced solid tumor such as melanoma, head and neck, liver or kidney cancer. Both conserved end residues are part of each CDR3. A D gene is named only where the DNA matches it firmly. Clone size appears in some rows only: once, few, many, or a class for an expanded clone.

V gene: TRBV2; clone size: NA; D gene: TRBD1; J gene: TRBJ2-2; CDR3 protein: CASILTGGHNTGELFF; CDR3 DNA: TGTGCCAGCATTCTGACAGGGGGCCATAACACCGGGGAGCTGTTTTTT
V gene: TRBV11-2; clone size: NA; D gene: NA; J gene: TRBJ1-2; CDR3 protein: CASSLDPGEGYTF; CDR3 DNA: TGTGCCAGCAGCTTAGACCCAGGAGAAGGCTACACCTTC
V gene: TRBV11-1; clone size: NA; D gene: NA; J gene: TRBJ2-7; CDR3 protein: CASRAMGGHYEQYF; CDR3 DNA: TGTGCCAGCAGAGCCATGGGCGGTCACTACGAGCAGTACTTC
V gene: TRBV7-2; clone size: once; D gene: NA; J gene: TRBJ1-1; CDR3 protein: CASSLWTANTEAFF; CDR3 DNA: TGTGCCAGCAGTTTGTGGACAGCGAACACTGAAGCTTTCTTT
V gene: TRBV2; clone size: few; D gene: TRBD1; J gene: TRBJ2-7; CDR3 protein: CAGRGQPVYEQYF; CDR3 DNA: TGTGCCGGCCGGGGACAGCCGGTTTACGAGCAGTACTTC
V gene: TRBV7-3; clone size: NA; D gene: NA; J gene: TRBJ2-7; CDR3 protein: CASREQELYEQYF; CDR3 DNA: TGTGCCTCTCGGGAACAGGAGCTCTACGAGCAGTACTTC
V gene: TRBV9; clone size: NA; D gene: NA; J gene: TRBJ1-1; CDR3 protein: CASRGANTEAFF; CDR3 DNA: TGTGCCAGCAGGGGAGCGAACACTGAAGCTTTCTTT
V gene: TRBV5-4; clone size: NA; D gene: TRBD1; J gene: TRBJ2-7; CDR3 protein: CASSPGTGLSYEQYF; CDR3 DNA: TGTGCCAGCAGCCCCGGGACAGGGTTATCCTACGAGCAGTACTTC
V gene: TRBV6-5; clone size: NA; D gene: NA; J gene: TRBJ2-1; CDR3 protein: CASSYFGQYNEQFF; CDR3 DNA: TGTGCCAGCAGTTACTTCGGTCAGTACAATGAGCAGTTCTTC
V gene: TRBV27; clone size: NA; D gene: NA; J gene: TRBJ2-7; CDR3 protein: CASSLFSRELDEQYF; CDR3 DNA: TGTGCCAGCAGTTTATTCTCCAGGGAACTTGACGAGCAGTACTTC
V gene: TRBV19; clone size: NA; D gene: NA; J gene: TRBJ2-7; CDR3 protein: CASSIVGTEAYEQYF; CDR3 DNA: TGTGCCAGTAGTATAGTCGGGACGGAAGCCTACGAGCAGTACTTC
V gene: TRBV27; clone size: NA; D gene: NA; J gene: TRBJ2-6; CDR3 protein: CASRFAGANVLTF; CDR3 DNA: TGTGCCAGCAGGTTCGCTGGGGCCAACGTCCTGACTTTC
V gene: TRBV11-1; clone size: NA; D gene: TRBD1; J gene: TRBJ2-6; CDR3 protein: CASSLGYRGLGANVLTF; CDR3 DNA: TGTGCCAGCAGCTTAGGATACAGGGGGCTTGGGGCCAACGTCCTGACTTTC
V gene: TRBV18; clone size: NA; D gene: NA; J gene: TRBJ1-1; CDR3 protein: CASSPSPYEAFF; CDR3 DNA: TGTGCCAGCTCACCAAGTCCGTATGAAGCTTTCTTT
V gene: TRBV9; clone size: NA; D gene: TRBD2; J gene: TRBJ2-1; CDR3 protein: CASDKAGAFNEQFF; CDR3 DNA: TGTGCCAGTGATAAAGCGGGAGCGTTCAATGAGCAGTTCTTC
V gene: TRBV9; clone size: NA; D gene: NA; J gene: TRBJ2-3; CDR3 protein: CASSEQGRTSTDTQYF; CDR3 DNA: TGTGCCAGCAGTGAGCAGGGGCGCACTAGCACAGATACGCAGTATTTT
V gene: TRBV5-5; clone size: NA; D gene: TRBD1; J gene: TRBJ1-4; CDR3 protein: CASSIPGQGGATNEKLFF; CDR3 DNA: TGTGCCAGCAGCATCCCGGGACAGGGGGGAGCAACTAATGAAAAACTGTTTTTT
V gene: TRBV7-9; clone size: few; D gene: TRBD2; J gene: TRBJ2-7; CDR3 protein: CASSLARTSGRFAYEQYF; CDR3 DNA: TGTGCCAGCAGCTTAGCTCGGACTAGCGGGAGGTTCGCCTACGAGCAGTACTTC
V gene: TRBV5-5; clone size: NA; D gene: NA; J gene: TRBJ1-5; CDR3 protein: CASSFYPGDQPQHF; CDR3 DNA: TGTGCCAGCAGCTTTTACCCGGGGGATCAGCCCCAGCATTTT
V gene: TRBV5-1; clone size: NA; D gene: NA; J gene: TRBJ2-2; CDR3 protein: CASSLFQGGTGELFF; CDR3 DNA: TGCGCCAGCAGCTTGTTCCAGGGCGGCACCGGGGAGCTGTTTTTT
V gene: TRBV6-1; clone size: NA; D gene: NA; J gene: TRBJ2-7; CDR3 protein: CASRISYEQYF; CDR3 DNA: TGTGCCAGCAGAATAAGCTACGAGCAGTACTTC
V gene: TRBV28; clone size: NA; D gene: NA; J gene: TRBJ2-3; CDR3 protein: CASSINEGVKQYF; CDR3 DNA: TGTGCCAGCAGTATTAACGAGGGCGTAAAGCAGTATTTT
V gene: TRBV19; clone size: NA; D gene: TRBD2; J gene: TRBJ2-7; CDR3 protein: CASSIEAGGYEQYF; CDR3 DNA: TGTGCCAGTAGTATCGAGGCGGGAGGCTACGAGCAGTACTTC
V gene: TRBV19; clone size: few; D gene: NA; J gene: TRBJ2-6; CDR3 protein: CASIRPPREFRPGANVLTF; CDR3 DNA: TGTGCCAGTATCCGGCCCCCCAGGGAGTTCCGGCCTGGGGCCAACGTCCTGACTTTC
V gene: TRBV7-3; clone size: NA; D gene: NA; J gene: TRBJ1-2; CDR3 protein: CASSLAGLSPYGYTF; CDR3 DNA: TGTGCCAGCAGCTTAGCGGGGCTCAGTCCCTATGGCTACACCTTC
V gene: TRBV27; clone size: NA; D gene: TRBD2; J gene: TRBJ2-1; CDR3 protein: CASSLSGGRGLYNEQFF; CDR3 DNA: TGTGCCAGCAGTTTATCTGGCGGGAGAGGTCTCTACAATGAGCAGTTCTTC
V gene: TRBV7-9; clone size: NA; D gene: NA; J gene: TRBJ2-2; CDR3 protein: CASSLLASEQFGELFF; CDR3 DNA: TGTGCCAGCAGCTTACTTGCTAGCGAGCAATTCGGGGAGCTGTTTTTT
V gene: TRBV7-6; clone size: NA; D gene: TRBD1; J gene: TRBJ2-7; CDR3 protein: CASSLGTGRYEQYF; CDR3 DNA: TGTGCCAGCAGCTTAGGGACAGGGAGGTACGAGCAGTACTTC
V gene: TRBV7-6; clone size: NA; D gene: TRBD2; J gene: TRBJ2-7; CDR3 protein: CASSRSSGGGSYEQYF; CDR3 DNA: TGTGCCAGCAGCCGATCCAGCGGGGGGGGCTCCTACGAGCAGTACTTC
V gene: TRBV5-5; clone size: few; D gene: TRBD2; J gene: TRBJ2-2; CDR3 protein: CASSLLRGRATGELFF; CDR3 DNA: TGTGCCAGCAGCTTGTTGCGCGGGAGGGCAACCGGGGAGCTGTTTTTT
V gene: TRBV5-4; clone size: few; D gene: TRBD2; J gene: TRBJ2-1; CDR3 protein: CASSLPGLADYYNEQFF; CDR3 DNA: TGTGCCAGCAGCTTGCCCGGACTAGCGGATTACTACAATGAGCAGTTCTTC
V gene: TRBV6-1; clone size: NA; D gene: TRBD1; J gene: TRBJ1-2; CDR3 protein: CASTKALDRDGYTF; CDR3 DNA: TGTGCCAGCACTAAGGCGCTGGACAGGGATGGCTACACCTTC
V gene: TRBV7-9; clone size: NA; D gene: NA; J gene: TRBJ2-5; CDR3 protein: CASSPRDWQETQYF; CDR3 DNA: TGTGCCAGCAGCCCCAGGGACTGGCAAGAGACCCAGTACTTC
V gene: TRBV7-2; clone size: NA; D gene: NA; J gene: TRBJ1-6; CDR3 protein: CASSLQGRDSPLHF; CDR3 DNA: TGTGCCAGCAGCTTACAGGGGAGGGATTCACCCCTCCACTTT
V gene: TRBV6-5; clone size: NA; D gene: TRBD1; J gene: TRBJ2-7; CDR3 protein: CASSAWTGRGEQYF; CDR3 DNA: TGTGCCAGCAGTGCTTGGACAGGACGGGGCGAGCAGTACTTC
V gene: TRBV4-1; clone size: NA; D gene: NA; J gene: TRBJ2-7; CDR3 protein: CASSQDERDSYEQYF; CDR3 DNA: TGCGCCAGCAGCCAAGATGAGAGGGACTCCTACGAGCAGTACTTC
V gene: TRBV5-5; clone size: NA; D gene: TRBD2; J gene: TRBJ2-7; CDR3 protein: CASSWEGGSPYEQYF; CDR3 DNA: TGTGCCAGCAGCTGGGAGGGAGGGAGCCCATACGAGCAGTACTTC
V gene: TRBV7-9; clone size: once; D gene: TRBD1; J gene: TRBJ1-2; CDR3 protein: CASSPRDSPYGAYGYTF; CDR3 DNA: TGTGCCAGCAGCCCACGGGACAGTCCGTATGGGGCCTATGGCTACACCTTC
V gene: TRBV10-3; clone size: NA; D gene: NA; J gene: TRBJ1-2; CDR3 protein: CAISEGAGYTF; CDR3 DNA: TGTGCCATCAGTGAGGGGGCTGGCTACACCTTC
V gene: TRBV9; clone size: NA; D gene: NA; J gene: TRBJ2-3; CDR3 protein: CASSGSRGSRDTQYF; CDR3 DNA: TGTGCCAGCAGCGGCAGTAGAGGTAGCAGAGATACGCAGTATTTT
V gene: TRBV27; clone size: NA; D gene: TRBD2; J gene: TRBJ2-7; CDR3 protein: CASSAASGRKYEQYF; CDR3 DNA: TGTGCCAGCAGCGCCGCTAGCGGGAGGAAATACGAGCAGTACTTC
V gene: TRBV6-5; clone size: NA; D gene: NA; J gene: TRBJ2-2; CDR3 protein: CASSYWNTGELFF; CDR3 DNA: TGTGCCAGCAGTTACTGGAACACCGGGGAGCTGTTTTTT
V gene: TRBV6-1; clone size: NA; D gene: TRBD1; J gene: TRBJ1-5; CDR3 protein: CASSEFGTGGMYQPQHF; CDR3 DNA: TGTGCCAGCAGTGAATTTGGGACAGGGGGCATGTATCAGCCCCAGCATTTT
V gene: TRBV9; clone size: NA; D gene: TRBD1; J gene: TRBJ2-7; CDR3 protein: CASSVAGTGSYEQYF; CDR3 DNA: TGTGCCAGCAGCGTAGCCGGGACAGGGTCTTACGAGCAGTACTTC
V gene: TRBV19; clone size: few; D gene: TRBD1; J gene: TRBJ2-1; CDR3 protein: CASKGWDRGNYEQFF; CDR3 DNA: TGTGCCAGTAAGGGGTGGGACAGGGGAAATTATGAGCAGTTCTTC
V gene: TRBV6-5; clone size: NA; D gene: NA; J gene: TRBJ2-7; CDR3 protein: CASSFAMWTYEQYF; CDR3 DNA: TGTGCCAGCAGTTTTGCTATGTGGACCTACGAGCAGTACTTC